One T cell receptor (beta chain) is described in this entry. Its antigen is currently unknown. The method was immunoSEQ multiplex PCR; TCRdb's version includes in-frame clones alone and lacks a portion of them. The sample yields 35,000 to 45,000 clones, 80% to 90% seen once. V lost 6 bases to trimming and J lost 8 bases, with 7 bases between them. This CDR3 contains 11 residues. The germline CDR1 and CDR2 sequences are SNHLY and FYNNEI. This sample was taken from a study of STAT5B mutations in CD4+ large granular lymphocyte leukemia. Study results and caveats: Patient CD4-sorted repertoires looked more clonal than healthy CD4+ repertoires, even without putative leukemic clones.

The receptor was derived from a human donor in good health. The specimen sequenced was CD4+ T cells from blood buffy coats. The chain recombines TRBV2 with TRBJ1-4, with unresolved D. CDR3 DNA sequence: TGTGCCAGCAGGGTTTCCGAAAAACTGTTTTTT. Translation: CASRVSEKLFF.